Below are 19 T cell receptor beta chains sequenced from a single sample in a study of blood T cell repertoires in COVID-19. TCRdb's copy holds only in-frame clones and misses some; the assay was immunoSEQ multiplex PCR. The repertoire holds fewer than 400,000 clones, with roughly 87% as singletons. The source material was PBMCs or T cells enriched from blood (not recorded which). Source of these receptors: a woman between 18 and 30 years old who had recovered from COVID-19.

Only a few counts were recorded for this clone. The chain links TRBV4-3 to TRBJ2-5; D gene uncertain. Germline V gives CDR1 LGHNA, CDR2 YSLEER. V gave up 0 bases and J gave up 2 bases, with 7 bases separating them. The CDR3 contains 14 residues. CDR3 amino acids: CASSQDLGQETQYF. The CDR3 DNA reads as TGCGCCAGCAGCCAAGATCTCGGGCAAGAGACCCAGTACTTC.

The chain is built from TRBV7-9 and TRBJ2-2; perhaps TRBD1 as D (6 bases). This CDR3 is built from 17 residues. Germline CDR1 and CDR2: SEHNR and FQNEAQ (reference sequence). Trimming shortened V by 2 bases and J by 6 bases, and 19 bases separated the two germline ends. CDR3 loop: CASSLIPSGTRAGELFF. As DNA, the CDR3 is TGTGCCAGCAGCTTAATCCCTTCGGGGACAAGGGCCGGGGAGCTGTTTTTT.

This clone has a single count. The chain carries TRBV19 and TRBJ1-5, with 9 positions matching TRBD1. Germline V gives CDR1 LNHDA, CDR2 SQIVND (reference sequence). The CDR3 length is 17 residues. J was trimmed by 5 bases and V by 5 bases; bases with no gene match: 13. The CDR3 DNA follows: TGTGCCAGTAGTCGGGGACAGGGTGGGAAGGAAGATCAGCCCCAGCATTTT. It is translated as CASSRGQGGKEDQPQHF.

The table lists this clone with a few counts. The chain recombines TRBV5-1 with TRBJ2-2; 7 bases are shared with TRBD1. This CDR3 has 14 amino acids. The junction had 1 base not matched to a gene; V was cut back by 4 bases and J by 1 base. Germline V lookup: CDR1 SGHRS, CDR2 YFSETQ. DNA for the CDR3: TGCGCCAGCAGCAGACAGGGGAACACCGGGGAGCTGTTTTTT. It codes for CASSRQGNTGELFF.

The J gene is TRBJ2-3, the V gene TRBV4-3; 7 bases align to TRBD1. V shed 0 bases and J 0 bases; nucleotides not matched to a gene: 0. The CDR3 runs 15 residues. Germline V gives CDR1 LGHNA, CDR2 YSLEER. The CDR3 DNA is TGCGCCAGCAGCCAAGAAGGGGGCAGCACAGATACGCAGTATTTT. Residues: CASSQEGGSTDTQYF.

This clone was picked up one time. This chain joins TRBV10-3 and TRBJ1-5; weak D call: TRBD1 (6 bases). Germline V gene sequence: CDR1 ENHRY, CDR2 SYGVKD. The V end lost 0 bases, the J end lost 5 bases, and 17 bases lay between the germline ends. CDR3 length: 17 amino acids. DNA for the CDR3: TGTGCCATCAGTGAGTCCCGAACAGGGTTTGGGGATCAGCCCCAGCATTTT. Translation gives CAISESRTGFGDQPQHF.

The V gene is TRBV5-1, the J gene TRBJ2-7, with 10 bases aligning to TRBD2. This CDR3 region has 18 residues. Germline V gene data show CDR1 as SGHRS and CDR2 as YFSETQ. The V and J ends lost 0 bases and 6 bases, in that order; junction bases with no gene match: 15. The CDR3, as DNA: TGCGCCAGCAGCTTGGCTACTAGCGGGGACTCACAACTTAGCGAGCAGTACTTC. Residues: CASSLATSGDSQLSEQYF. The full variable domain, in which reference TRBV5-1 and TRBJ2-7 provide the parts outside the CDR3, is KAGVTQTPRYLIKTRGQQVTLSCSPISGHRSVSWYQQTPGQGLQFLFEYFSETQRNKGNFPGRFSGRQFSNSRSEMNVSTLELGDSALYLCASSLATSGDSQLSEQYFGPGTRLTVT.

The J gene is TRBJ2-1, the V gene TRBV5-1; D is possibly TRBD1 (6 bases). Germline-derived CDR1 and CDR2 are SGHRS and YFSETQ. The CDR3 length is 15 residues. The V and J ends lost 4 bases and 3 bases respectively, with 14 bases between them. This chain's CDR3 is CASSPGEFFYNEQFF. The CDR3 DNA reads as TGCGCCAGCAGCCCAGGGGAATTCTTCTACAATGAGCAGTTCTTC.

V is TRBV15 and J is TRBJ1-1, with TRBD1 identical over 7 bases. The germline V gene has CDR1 LNHNV and CDR2 YYDKDF (reference sequence). The J segment lost 1 base and the V segment lost 8 bases, leaving 7 bases of the junction unmatched. The CDR3 totals 14 residues. The CDR3 nucleotides are TGTGCCACCGGAACCAGGGGGTCGAACACTGAAGCTTTCTTT. Translated, it gives CATGTRGSNTEAFF.

V and J are TRBV10-3 and TRBJ1-5, with D uncertain. From germline, CDR1 is ENHRY and CDR2 SYGVKD. The CDR3 is 14 residues long. V was pared by 8 bases and J by 0 bases, with 11 bases between. Here the CDR3 reads CAIAAAISNQPQHF. Here the CDR3 DNA reads TGTGCCATCGCGGCAGCTATTAGCAATCAGCCCCAGCATTTT.

The chain has TRBV7-9 and TRBJ1-2; D is perhaps TRBD1 (5 bases). From germline, CDR1 is SEHNR and CDR2 FQNEAQ (reference sequence). There are 14 residues in the CDR3. V was cut by 3 bases and J by 3 bases, with 11 bases left in between. The CDR3 DNA is TGTGCCAGCAGCTTCAGCACAGGAGACTATGGCTACACCTTC. Its translation is CASSFSTGDYGYTF.

The chain employs TRBV21-1 and TRBJ1-1; no DNA check was done on the table's D call, TRBD1. TRBV21-1 is assigned pseudogene status. This CDR3 has 16 amino acids. In DNA form, the CDR3 reads TGTGCCAGCAGCAAAGCCCTGGGGACAGACGACACTGAAGCTTTCTTT. This encodes CASSKALGTDDTEAFF.

The chain has TRBV4-2 and TRBJ1-2; TRBD1 is a possible D gene (5 bases). V lost 2 bases, J lost 5 bases, and 21 bases lay in between. Per germline, CDR1 LGHNA and CDR2 YNFKEQ. This CDR3 is built from 17 residues. CDR3 protein: CASSQSFSGFGGYGYTF. The CDR3 DNA reads as TGTGCCAGCAGCCAAAGTTTTTCAGGGTTCGGGGGTTATGGCTACACCTTC.

This clone was counted once. V and J are TRBV5-1 and TRBJ2-7; 10 bases are shared with TRBD2. Germline-derived CDR1 and CDR2 are SGHRS and YFSETQ. The CDR3 is 15 amino acids. Trimming cost V 4 bases and J 2 bases; bases outside gene matches: 6. The CDR3 is CASSARTSGTYEQYF. CDR3 nucleotide sequence: TGCGCCAGCAGCGCCAGGACTAGCGGCACCTACGAGCAGTACTTC.

The rearrangement joins TRBV14 to TRBJ2-1; 7 bases are shared with TRBD2. J lost 0 bases, V lost 3 bases, and 17 bases had no gene match. The germline V gene has CDR1 SGHDN and CDR2 FVKESK. The CDR3 consists of 20 residues. The CDR3 loop reads CASSHHPGLHSHSSYNEQFF. The CDR3 DNA is TGTGCCAGCAGCCATCACCCGGGACTACATTCACATAGCTCCTACAATGAGCAGTTCTTC.

V gene TRBV18 combines with J gene TRBJ1-2; 9 nucleotides align to TRBD1. Germline-derived CDR1 and CDR2 are KGHSH and LQKENI. This CDR3 spans 15 amino acids. The ends lost 3 bases at V and 5 bases at J; junction bases unmatched: 7. CDR3 sequence (DNA): TGTGCCAGCTCACCCAGCGGGACAGGGTCGTATGGCTACACCTTC. Protein: CASSPSGTGSYGYTF.

The chain combines TRBV6-2 or TRBV6-3 with TRBJ2-4; D might be TRBD1 (6 bases). Between the trimmed V and J ends, which lost 5 bases and 0 bases, there was a span of 14 bases. The CDR3 runs to 16 residues. Per the germline V gene, CDR1 is MNHEY and CDR2 is SVGEGT. CDR3 loop: CASSKDRLIAKNIQYF. In nucleotides, the CDR3 is TGTGCCAGCAGTAAGGACAGACTGATAGCCAAAAACATTCAGTACTTC.

The chain couples TRBV7-2 to TRBJ2-7; 9 bases align to TRBD1. The CDR3 spans 17 residues. Germline-derived CDR1 and CDR2 are SGHTA and FQGNSA. J lost 7 bases, V lost 5 bases, and 18 bases had no gene match. The CDR3: CASSAIPVGQGLWEQYF. The CDR3 DNA sequence: TGTGCCAGCAGCGCGATCCCCGTGGGACAGGGACTCTGGGAGCAGTACTTC.

The rearrangement uses TRBV28 and TRBJ1-4; TRBD1 agrees at 8 bases. The CDR3 sequence is 15 residues long. The germline CDR1 and CDR2 sequences are MDHEN and SYDVKM. The junction had 4 bases not matched to a gene; V was cut back by 7 bases and J by 0 bases. The CDR3: CASISQGATNEKLFF. The CDR3 DNA is TGTGCCAGCATATCACAGGGGGCAACTAATGAAAAACTGTTTTTT.